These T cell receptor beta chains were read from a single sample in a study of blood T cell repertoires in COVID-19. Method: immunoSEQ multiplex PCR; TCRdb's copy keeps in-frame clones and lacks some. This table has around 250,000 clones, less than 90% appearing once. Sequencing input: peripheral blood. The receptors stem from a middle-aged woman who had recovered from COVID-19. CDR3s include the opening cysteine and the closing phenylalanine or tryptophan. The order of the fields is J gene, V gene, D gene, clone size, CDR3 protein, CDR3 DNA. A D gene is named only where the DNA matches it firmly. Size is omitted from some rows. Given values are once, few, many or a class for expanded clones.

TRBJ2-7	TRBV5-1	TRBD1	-	CASSLGWTGESYEQYF	TGCGCCAGCAGCTTGGGGTGGACAGGGGAGTCCTACGAGCAGTACTTC
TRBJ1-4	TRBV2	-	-	CASSDWAMLFF	TGTGCCAGCAGTGATTGGGCGATGCTGTTTTTT
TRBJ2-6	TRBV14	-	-	CASSQVGGSGLANVLTF	TGTGCCAGCAGCCAGGTTGGGGGCTCGGGTCTGGCCAACGTCCTGACTTTC
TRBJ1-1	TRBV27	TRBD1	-	CASSVWGQANTEAFF	TGTGCCAGCAGTGTGTGGGGACAGGCTAACACTGAAGCTTTCTTT
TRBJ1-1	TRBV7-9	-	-	CASSLGSVVEGLETEAFF	TGTGCCAGCAGCTTAGGTTCGGTGGTGGAGGGCTTAGAGACTGAAGCTTTCTTT
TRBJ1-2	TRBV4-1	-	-	CASSHLWTTANYGYTF	TGCGCCAGCAGCCACCTCTGGACAACCGCTAACTATGGCTACACCTTC
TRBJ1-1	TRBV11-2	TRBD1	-	CASSLETGGEAFF	TGTGCCAGCAGCTTAGAGACAGGGGGTGAAGCTTTCTTT
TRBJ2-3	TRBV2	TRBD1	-	CASSVGTGGLDTQYF	TGTGCCAGCAGTGTAGGGACAGGGGGCTTAGATACGCAGTATTTT
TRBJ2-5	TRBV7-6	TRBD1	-	CASSLAGQGAVETQYF	TGTGCCAGCAGCTTAGCGGGACAGGGGGCGGTTGAGACCCAGTACTTC
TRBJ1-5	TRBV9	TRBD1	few	CASSVKDRDRDSNQPQHF	TGTGCCAGCAGCGTAAAGGACCGGGACAGAGATAGCAATCAGCCCCAGCATTTT
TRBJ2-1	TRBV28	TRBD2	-	CASSLGGGTYNEQFF	TGTGCCAGCAGTTTAGGGGGGGGAACCTACAATGAGCAGTTCTTC
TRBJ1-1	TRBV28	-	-	CASSSGQPNTEAFF	TGTGCCAGCAGTTCGGGACAACCTAACACTGAAGCTTTCTTT
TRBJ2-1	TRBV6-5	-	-	CASSYSGALYEQFF	TGTGCCAGCAGTTACTCAGGAGCCCTTTATGAGCAGTTCTTC
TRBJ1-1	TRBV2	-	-	CASKQGYTEAFF	TGTGCCAGCAAGCAGGGGTACACTGAAGCTTTCTTT
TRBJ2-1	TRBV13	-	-	CASSLTATEQFF	TGTGCCAGCAGCTTAACAGCCACGGAGCAGTTCTTC
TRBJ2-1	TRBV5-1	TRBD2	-	CASSSGLAWNEQFF	TGCGCCAGCAGCTCTGGACTAGCGTGGAATGAGCAGTTCTTC
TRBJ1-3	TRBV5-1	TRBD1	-	CASSGGTGRGNTIYF	TGCGCCAGCAGCGGAGGGACAGGGCGAGGAAACACCATATATTTT
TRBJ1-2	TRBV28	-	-	CASSLDSGNDYGYTF	TGTGCCAGCAGTTTAGACTCAGGGAACGACTATGGCTACACCTTC
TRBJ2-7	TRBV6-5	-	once	CASSALAGYSYEQYF	TGTGCCAGCAGCGCTCTGGCGGGTTATTCCTACGAGCAGTACTTC
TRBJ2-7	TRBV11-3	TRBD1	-	CASSSLTSDRDYEQYF	TGTGCCAGCAGCTCGCTTACCTCGGACAGGGACTACGAGCAGTACTTC
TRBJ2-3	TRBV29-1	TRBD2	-	CSVSAGGLVDTQYF	TGCAGCGTTTCTGCGGGGGGGCTCGTCGATACGCAGTATTTT
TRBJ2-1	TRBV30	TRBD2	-	CAWSVSSGGSGEQFF	TGTGCCTGGAGTGTATCTAGCGGGGGGTCGGGTGAGCAGTTCTTC
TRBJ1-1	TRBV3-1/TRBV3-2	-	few	CASSQIAGNTEAFF	TGTGCCAGCAGCCAGATCGCGGGGAACACTGAAGCTTTCTTT
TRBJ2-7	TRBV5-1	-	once	CASSTQGNHEQYF	TGCGCCAGCAGCACGCAGGGGAACCACGAGCAGTACTTC
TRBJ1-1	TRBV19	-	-	CASSITAYTEAFF	TGTGCCAGTAGTATCACAGCCTACACTGAAGCTTTCTTT
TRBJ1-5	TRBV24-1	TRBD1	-	CATSDRAGGSNQPQHF	TGTGCCACCAGTGATCGAGCAGGGGGAAGCAATCAGCCCCAGCATTTT
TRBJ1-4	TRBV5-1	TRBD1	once	CASSLSPTGENEKLFF	TGCGCCAGCAGCTTGTCCCCGACAGGGGAGAATGAAAAACTGTTTTTT
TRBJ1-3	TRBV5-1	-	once	CASSLAFSGNTIYF	TGCGCCAGCAGCTTGGCGTTCTCTGGAAACACCATATATTTT
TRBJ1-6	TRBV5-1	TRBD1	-	CASSSTPGQMNSPLHF	TGCGCCAGCAGCTCTACTCCGGGACAGATGAATTCACCCCTCCACTTT
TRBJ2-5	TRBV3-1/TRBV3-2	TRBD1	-	CASSQGLTGGFQETQYF	TGTGCCAGCAGCCAAGGGTTGACAGGGGGTTTCCAAGAGACCCAGTACTTC
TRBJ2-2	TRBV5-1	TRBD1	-	CASSSGQVYVGELFF	TGCGCCAGCAGCTCTGGACAGGTCTATGTCGGGGAGCTGTTTTTT
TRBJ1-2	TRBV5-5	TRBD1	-	CASSLEGTGFGYTF	TGTGCCAGCAGCTTGGAAGGGACAGGGTTCGGCTACACCTTC
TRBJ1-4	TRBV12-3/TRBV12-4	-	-	CASSLEPGKLFF	TGTGCCAGCAGTTTAGAACCGGGAAAACTGTTTTTT